A selection of T cell receptor beta chains follows, all from one sample in a study of shared clonotypes between healthy human individuals. TCRdb keeps only in-frame clones here, not all; method: immunoSEQ multiplex PCR. The sample contains fewer than 600,000 clones, 60% to 85% of which appear only once. The sequencing input was PBMCs. The receptors were gathered from a woman aged 40-49 years in good health. Some clones in this sample may be carry-over from other donors' samples. The CDR3 runs from the conserved cysteine through the conserved F or W. Fields, in order: V gene, clone size, D gene, J gene, CDR3 DNA, CDR3 protein. The D gene is left open where the match is weak. Clone size is stated in some rows and not others, as once, few, many or a class when expanded.

v_call: TRBV5-4; clone_size: .; d_call: TRBD2; j_call: TRBJ2-2; cdr3_nt: TGTGCCAGCAGCTCGACTAGCGGTTCGACCGGGGAGCTGTTTTTT; cdr3_aa: CASSSTSGSTGELFF
v_call: TRBV7-3; clone_size: .; d_call: TRBD2; j_call: TRBJ2-5; cdr3_nt: TGTGCCAGCAGCCTCGGGCCCACTAGCGGGGGAGGGGAGACCCAGTACTTC; cdr3_aa: CASSLGPTSGGGETQYF
v_call: TRBV5-5; clone_size: once; d_call: TRBD1; j_call: TRBJ1-1; cdr3_nt: TGTGCCAGCAGTCATCAGGGGGCTGGTACTGAAGCTTTCTTT; cdr3_aa: CASSHQGAGTEAFF
v_call: TRBV6-4; clone_size: .; d_call: TRBD1; j_call: TRBJ1-1; cdr3_nt: TGTGCCAGCAGTGACCATCCGGACAGGGGAACTGAAGCTTTCTTT; cdr3_aa: CASSDHPDRGTEAFF
v_call: TRBV18; clone_size: .; d_call: TRBD1; j_call: TRBJ2-7; cdr3_nt: TGTGCCAGCTCACCGGGGATCGACAGGGGGCTCGAGCAGTACTTC; cdr3_aa: CASSPGIDRGLEQYF
v_call: TRBV4-1; clone_size: .; d_call: TRBD1; j_call: TRBJ2-7; cdr3_nt: TGCGCCAGCAGCCAAGGGACAGGGTCCCACGAGCAGTACTTC; cdr3_aa: CASSQGTGSHEQYF
v_call: TRBV6-1; clone_size: .; d_call: .; j_call: TRBJ1-2; cdr3_nt: TGTGCCAGCAGGCCACAGGGAACCGGTGGCTACACCTTC; cdr3_aa: CASRPQGTGGYTF
v_call: TRBV18; clone_size: .; d_call: .; j_call: TRBJ2-7; cdr3_nt: TGTGCCAGCTCACCACCTTTAGACGGGACCCAGCAGTACTTC; cdr3_aa: CASSPPLDGTQQYF
v_call: TRBV4-3; clone_size: .; d_call: .; j_call: TRBJ1-2; cdr3_nt: TGCGCCAGCAGCCAAGTCACCACTAACTATGGCTACACCTTC; cdr3_aa: CASSQVTTNYGYTF
v_call: TRBV9; clone_size: .; d_call: .; j_call: TRBJ2-3; cdr3_nt: TGTGCCAGCAGCCGACTTTCCCTTGTTTCTGATACGCAGTATTTT; cdr3_aa: CASSRLSLVSDTQYF
v_call: TRBV19; clone_size: .; d_call: TRBD1; j_call: TRBJ2-7; cdr3_nt: TGTGCCAGTAGTACAGGACAGGCTTGGTCCTACGAGCAGTACTTC; cdr3_aa: CASSTGQAWSYEQYF
v_call: TRBV27; clone_size: .; d_call: .; j_call: TRBJ1-5; cdr3_nt: TGTGCCAGCAGTTTTAATGGAGTGCAGCAGCCCCAGCATTTT; cdr3_aa: CASSFNGVQQPQHF
v_call: TRBV2; clone_size: .; d_call: TRBD2; j_call: TRBJ2-7; cdr3_nt: TGTGCCAGCAGTTGGGGACTAGCGGGAATCTACGAGCAGTACTTC; cdr3_aa: CASSWGLAGIYEQYF
v_call: TRBV27; clone_size: many; d_call: .; j_call: TRBJ2-1; cdr3_nt: TGTGCCAGCAGTTCCGGGACTTTTCCTAATGAGCAGTTCTTC; cdr3_aa: CASSSGTFPNEQFF
v_call: TRBV19; clone_size: .; d_call: .; j_call: TRBJ1-5; cdr3_nt: TGTGCCAGTAGTCATCAGGGGAAAAATCAGCCCCAGCATTTT; cdr3_aa: CASSHQGKNQPQHF
v_call: TRBV18; clone_size: .; d_call: .; j_call: TRBJ1-1; cdr3_nt: TGTGCCAGCTCACCACGCCGACCAGACACCTACACTGAAGCTTTCTTT; cdr3_aa: CASSPRRPDTYTEAFF